This entry describes one T cell receptor beta chain. This clonotype was seen many times. Per-base quality was not reported, and no clone a single base away is much larger than it. The data derive from a study of T cells after yellow fever vaccination (dated by TCRdb to between 2018 and 2021). Background for the entire study: Staining for CD3, CD45RA, CCR7 and CD95 was used to sort memory subsets (EM, EMRA, CM and Tscm) on a BD FACS Aria III. Libraries from fractions with low cell numbers were prepared with the SMART-Seq v4 Ultra Low Input RNA kit. Two healthy male donors, one aged 18 to 30 and one aged 30 to 40 years, made up the cohort. To follow T-cell clones before and after primary and booster YFV17D yellow fever vaccination, bulk TCR alpha and beta repertoires were sequenced over time. Blood samples were taken at several timepoints before and after primary and secondary immunization, and bulk PBMC replicates and cell subsets were isolated. Memory subsets were sorted on days 0, 15 and 45 and at 18 months after primary vaccination, and on days 0, 15 and 45 after the 30-year booster. The investigation overall reported the following: FACS-sorted repertoires could contain abundant contaminating clonotypes from the bulk population, so computational filtering was required. A small fraction of clonotypes appeared in both the CD4 and CD8 compartments, likely as a result of convergent recombination. Only a couple of donors were included in the study, so the extent to which the findings can be generalized is limited. On day 0, almost all vaccine-responding clonotypes were below detection in the sorted memory subsets. Compared with the primary T-cell response, the secondary T-cell response was weaker but faster, peaking on day 5 rather than day 15. After the booster, most clones that had expanded after primary vaccination were detected again (around 97% of CD4 and around nine tenths of CD8), suggesting broad maintenance of memory.

CDR1 is given as LGHDT and CDR2 as YNNKEL, both from the germline V gene (reference sequence). V loses 3 bases, J loses 6 bases, and the germline ends lie 8 bases apart. From the cysteine through the phenylalanine, the CDR3 covers 13 amino acids. This entry keeps only the CDR3 DNA: 39 bases, framed from base 1. Sample treatment or condition, as interpreted from the label and publication: live attenuated yellow fever vaccine strain. A standard Ficoll-Paque protocol was used to isolate PBMCs from peripheral blood. RNA from sorted memory subsets was extracted with the RNeasy Micro Kit. TCR cDNA was synthesized by 5'RACE template switching, which introduced a universal primer site and unique molecular identifiers. Priming of cDNA synthesis was performed from both the TCR alpha and TCR beta constant segments. Library amplification used two PCR steps, and the second PCR step added sample barcodes and sequencing adapters. Sequencing of libraries was done on Illumina HiSeq 2500 (2x100 bp) or NovaSeq (2x150 bp). On the authors' methods: MIGEC handled demultiplexing of reads and collapsing into UMI consensus sequences, while MiXCR performed V(D)J alignment. Vaccine-responding clonotypes were defined with edgeR using replicate PBMC samples, requiring FDR below 0.01 and a log2 fold change above 5 up to day 15. CD4 or CD8 identity was assigned to each bulk clonotype according to whether the clonotype was present at higher abundance in the sequenced CD4 repertoire or the sequenced CD8 repertoire. Clonotype frequencies in memory subsets were weighted by FACS-sorted cell numbers to estimate each clone's distribution across memory phenotypes. TCRdb's own reprocessing of the public reads used fastp at Q25 and MiXCR and kept productive beta chains. Merged by CDR3 protein, the rows form single entries marked with the most common genes and DNA. The V and J calls come from TCRdb's annotation, not from the publication. The sample includes 15,000 or so distinct CDR3 sequences, with under 5% observed a single time. Jointly, the top ten make up about 0.4% of the sample.

The TCR comes from a man in his thirties or forties who received the YFV17D yellow fever vaccine. Here the chain combines TRBV3-1 and TRBJ2-2; TRBD2 is possibly the D segment (6 matching bases). Here the sequenced sample was PBMCs, either bulk or a sorted T-cell subset (CD4+, CD8+, memory, or dextramer-sorted; not recorded which), taken 15 days after the yellow fever booster vaccination. The DNA reads as follows: TGTGCCAGCAGCCACGGACTATCCGGGGAGCTGTTTTTT. This is translated as CASSHGLSGELFF.